The 21 T cell receptor beta chains below were found in one sample sequenced in a study of shared clonotypes between healthy human individuals. Method: immunoSEQ multiplex PCR; TCRdb's copy keeps in-frame clones and lacks some. The data contain some 1,100,000 clones, around 78% of them singletons. The sample comprised memory CD4+ T cells from PBMCs. The subset is: CD45RA-negative fraction. These receptors were taken from a man younger than 35 in good health. Some clones in this sample may be carry-over from other donors' samples.

The chain combines TRBV10-3 with TRBJ2-1; tentative D call: TRBD1 (6 bases). This CDR3 is 11 amino acids long. Germline loops: CDR1 ENHRY, CDR2 SYGVKD. V was shortened by 4 bases and J by 8 bases, with 6 bases between the two germline ends. The CDR3 region is CAISGTDEQFF. The CDR3 nucleotides are TGTGCCATCAGTGGGACAGATGAGCAGTTCTTC.

This chain uses TRBV19 with TRBJ2-7, with D hard to call. The CDR3 is made up of 13 amino acids. CDR1 is LNHDA, CDR2 SQIVND, per germline (reference sequence). The ends were cut back, 6 bases at V and 4 bases at J, with 13 bases in the middle. This CDR3 reads CASRKSDGYEQYF. The CDR3 DNA reads as TGTGCCAGTAGAAAATCGGACGGATACGAGCAGTACTTC.

V usage is TRBV10-1 and J usage is TRBJ2-1; D uncertain. CDR1 is WNHNN, CDR2 SYGVQD, per germline (reference sequence). The CDR3 is made up of 15 amino acids. The V end lost 6 bases, the J end lost 2 bases, and 14 bases lay between the germline ends. In DNA, the CDR3 is TGCGCCAGCAGCGAGACACTCTCGACCTACAATGAGCAGTTCTTC. It yields the protein CASSETLSTYNEQFF.

Concerning this clone itself: Other DNA sequences within the sample encode an identical CDR3. The chain combines TRBV5-1 with TRBJ2-1; 9 nucleotides line up with TRBD2. The CDR3 sequence is 15 residues long. J was trimmed by 5 bases and V by 0 bases; bases with no gene match: 3. In germline, CDR1 is SGHRS, CDR2 YFSETQ. This CDR3 is CASSLGGGRDNEQFF. The CDR3 DNA is TGCGCCAGCAGCTTGGGCGGCGGGAGGGACAATGAGCAGTTCTTC.

This clone showed up just a few times. The chain couples TRBV5-4 to TRBJ2-3, with D perhaps TRBD1 (5 bases). CDR1 is SGHNT, CDR2 YYREEE, per germline (reference sequence). The CDR3 has 13 residues. V lost 1 base, J lost 4 bases, and 7 bases lay in between. CDR3 loop: CASSLQGADTQYF. The CDR3 DNA sequence: TGTGCCAGCAGCTTGCAGGGCGCAGATACGCAGTATTTT.

This clone was found once. The J gene is TRBJ1-6, the V gene TRBV27; 7 positions agree with TRBD1. CDR1 MNHEY and CDR2 SMNVEV come from the germline V gene (reference sequence). This CDR3 contains 16 residues. Losses at the gene ends were 1 base for V and 14 bases for J; bases not matched to a gene: 14. CDR3 sequence: CASSLLAGGGVITLHF. The CDR3 DNA reads TGTGCCAGCAGTTTATTAGCAGGGGGAGGAGTGATCACCCTCCACTTT.

The chain combines TRBV10-2 with TRBJ2-3, with D maybe TRBD1 (6 bases). The V and J ends lost 5 bases and 2 bases respectively, with 14 bases between them. CDR3 size: 15 residues. Germline-derived CDR1 and CDR2 are WSHSY and SAAADI. The CDR3 spells CASSLGQAITDTQYF. For the CDR3, the DNA is TGCGCCAGCAGTTTGGGACAAGCTATCACAGATACGCAGTATTTT.

The sample holds one count of this clone. This chain connects TRBV12-5 to TRBJ2-5, with 7 bases identical to TRBD2. Trimming cost V 2 bases and J 5 bases; bases outside gene matches: 2. Germline V lookup: CDR1 LGHNT, CDR2 FRNRAP. The CDR3 contains 13 residues. Here the CDR3 reads CASGLIGRETQYF. The DNA of the CDR3 is TGTGCTAGTGGTTTGATCGGGAGGGAGACCCAGTACTTC. Drawing the rest from reference TRBV12-5 and TRBJ2-5, the complete variable domain is DARVTQTPRHKVTEMGQEVTMRCQPILGHNTVFWYRQTMMQGLELLAYFRNRAPLDDSGMPKDRFSAEMPDATLATLKIQPSEPRDSAVYFCASGLIGRETQYFGPGTRLLVL.

The J gene is TRBJ1-4, the V gene TRBV6-6; D may be TRBD1 (6 bases). The germline V gene has CDR1 MNHNY and CDR2 SVGAGI (reference sequence). CDR3 length equals 14 residues. Trimming left V 2 bases short and J 11 bases short, with 15 bases between. This chain's CDR3 is CASSYEARGGKLFF. CDR3 coding DNA: TGTGCCAGCAGTTACGAGGCTAGGGGGGGGAAACTGTTTTTT.

The chain links TRBV28 to TRBJ1-2; 8 positions agree with TRBD1. This CDR3 has 13 amino acids. Germline lookup yields CDR1 MDHEN and CDR2 SYDVKM. V dropped 5 bases and J dropped 3; count of bases not matched to a gene: 2. CDR3 DNA: TGTGCCAGCAGTCTCAGGGGGCACTATGGCTACACCTTC. Residues: CASSLRGHYGYTF.

Remarks on this clone: The sample holds other DNA sequences that translate to the same CDR3. The rearrangement links TRBV28 to TRBJ2-7; tentatively, D is TRBD1 (6 bases). The CDR3 spans 13 residues. Germline values: CDR1 MDHEN, CDR2 SYDVKM. The V end lost 4 bases, the J end lost 2 bases, and 9 bases lay between the germline ends. The CDR3 loop reads CASSSGQTYEQYF. The CDR3 DNA sequence: TGTGCCAGCAGTTCCGGACAGACCTACGAGCAGTACTTC.

The rearrangement uses TRBV10-3 and TRBJ1-2, with D possibly TRBD1 on 6 matching bases. Germline loops: CDR1 ENHRY, CDR2 SYGVKD. CDR3 size: 17 residues. The V end lost 1 base, the J end lost 2 bases, and 17 bases lay between the germline ends. The CDR3 nucleotides are TGTGCCATCAGTGAGTTCACAGGGCGCGGCGTCAACTATGGCTACACCTTC. Translating it yields CAISEFTGRGVNYGYTF.

The V call is TRBV28, the J call TRBJ1-1; 9 nucleotides agree with TRBD1. Germline V gives CDR1 MDHEN, CDR2 SYDVKM. V was pared by 4 bases and J by 0 bases, with 9 bases of the junction left unmatched. The length of the CDR3 is 17 residues. CDR3 residues: CASSSLTGGLVNTEAFF. CDR3 DNA sequence: TGTGCCAGCAGTTCCCTAACAGGGGGCCTTGTGAACACTGAAGCTTTCTTT. Full variable domain (rest looked up from reference TRBV28 and TRBJ1-1): DVKVTQSSRYLVKRTGEKVFLECVQDMDHENMFWYRQDPGLGLRLIYFSYDVKMKEKGDIPEGYSVSREKKERFSLILESASTNQTSMYLCASSSLTGGLVNTEAFFGQGTRLTVV.

A single count supports this clone. V gene TRBV2 combines with J gene TRBJ2-7, with D perhaps TRBD1 (6 bases). Germline CDR1 SNHLY, CDR2 FYNNEI. Trimming stripped 5 bases from V and 0 bases from J, with 8 bases between. CDR3 size: 13 residues. The CDR3 region is CASSWGPSYEQYF. The CDR3 DNA reads as TGTGCCAGCAGTTGGGGGCCCTCCTACGAGCAGTACTTC.

As concerns this clone: Other DNA sequences in this specimen translate into the identical CDR3. This rearrangement joins TRBV11-2 to TRBJ2-3; D may be TRBD1 or TRBD2 (5 bases each). CDR3 length: 13 residues. The ends were cut back, 1 base at V and 6 bases at J, with 8 bases in the middle. Germline V gives CDR1 SGHAT, CDR2 FQNNGV. The CDR3 reads CASSLGGSDTQYF. The CDR3, as DNA: TGTGCCAGCAGCTTAGGGGGGAGCGATACGCAGTATTTT. Variable domain in full (rest from reference TRBV11-2 and TRBJ2-3): EAGVAQSPRYKIIEKRQSVAFWCNPISGHATLYWYQQILGQGPKLLIQFQNNGVVDDSQLPKDRFSAERLKGVDSTLKIQPAKLEDSAVYLCASSLGGSDTQYFGPGTRLTVL.

The chain carries TRBV7-9 and TRBJ2-5, with 9 nucleotides matching TRBD1. The CDR3 runs to 15 residues. V lost 5 bases, J lost 5 bases, and 9 bases stayed unmatched. The germline V gene encodes CDR1 SEHNR and CDR2 FQNEAQ (reference sequence). CDR3 region: CASSTGTGQRETQYF. The CDR3 DNA is TGTGCCAGCAGCACCGGGACAGGGCAGAGGGAGACCCAGTACTTC.

A few counts support this clone. Within the sample, other DNA sequences also encode this same CDR3. This chain joins TRBV5-4 and TRBJ2-3; 13 bases line up with TRBD2. In germline, CDR1 is SGHNT, CDR2 YYREEE (reference sequence). There are 16 residues in the CDR3. J lost 2 bases, V lost 3 bases, and 3 bases had no gene match. The CDR3 region has the DNA TGTGCCAGCAGCTGGGGACTAGCGGGGTCCACAGATACGCAGTATTTT. Amino acids: CASSWGLAGSTDTQYF. Drawing the rest from reference TRBV5-4 and TRBJ2-3, the complete variable domain is ETGVTQSPTHLIKTRGQQVTLRCSSQSGHNTVSWYQQALGQGPQFIFQYYREEENGRGNFPPRFSGLQFPNYSSELNVNALELDDSALYLCASSWGLAGSTDTQYFGPGTRLTVL.

CDR3 amino acids: CASSRVGLSTDTQYF. In nucleotides, the CDR3 is TGTGCCAGCAGCCGAGTAGGACTGAGCACAGATACGCAGTATTTT. The rearrangement links TRBV14 to TRBJ2-3; D perhaps matches TRBD2 (5 bases). Germline V gene data show CDR1 as SGHDN and CDR2 as FVKESK. Trimming removed 4 bases from V and 0 bases from J, with 11 bases in between. The CDR3 consists of 15 residues. Complete variable domain (other parts from reference TRBV14 and TRBJ2-3): EAGVTQFPSHSVIEKGQTVTLRCDPISGHDNLYWYRRVMGKEIKFLLHFVKESKQDESGMPNNRFLAERTGGTYSTLKVQPAELEDSGVYFCASSRVGLSTDTQYFGPGTRLTVL.

J is TRBJ2-1 and V is TRBV18, with 9 nucleotides matching TRBD1. The CDR3 is 14 amino acids. Germline V gene lookup returns CDR1 KGHSH and CDR2 LQKENI. Losses at the gene ends were 3 bases for V and 6 bases for J; bases not matched to a gene: 3. The CDR3 spells CASSPGTGRNEQFF. CDR3 bases: TGTGCCAGCTCACCGGGGACAGGGCGCAATGAGCAGTTCTTC.

V gene TRBV5-4 combines with J gene TRBJ1-2, with 7 bases that match TRBD1. CDR1 is SGHNT and CDR2 is YYREEE in the germline V gene (reference sequence). The CDR3 is 14 amino acids. V trimming: 0 bases; J trimming: 5 bases; junction bases outside the gene matches: 4. The chain's CDR3 is CASSLARGDYGYTF. Here the CDR3 DNA reads TGTGCCAGCAGCTTGGCCAGGGGGGATTATGGCTACACCTTC. Variable domain in full (rest from reference TRBV5-4 and TRBJ1-2): ETGVTQSPTHLIKTRGQQVTLRCSSQSGHNTVSWYQQALGQGPQFIFQYYREEENGRGNFPPRFSGLQFPNYSSELNVNALELDDSALYLCASSLARGDYGYTFGSGTRLTVV.

This clone was observed a few times. The chain employs TRBV10-2 and TRBJ2-1; D assignment may be TRBD1 or TRBD2 (5 bases each). This CDR3 comprises 13 residues. V gave up 5 bases and J gave up 12 bases, with 17 bases separating them. CDR1 WSHSY and CDR2 SAAADI come from the germline V gene. CDR3 DNA: TGCGCCAGCAGTCCGGGACCCAAAGAGGGGCAGTTCTTC. Its protein product is CASSPGPKEGQFF.